One and the same sample provided the 30 T cell receptor beta chains below, sequenced in a study of response to subunit inactivated influenza vaccine. Via MiXCR, TCRdb re-called the RT-PCR reads, giving one row per CDR3 protein. The data contain 500,000 or so distinct CDR3 sequences, 16% of them singletons. The sequencing here drew on CD4+ T cells sorted from PBMCs, taken approximately 25 months after vaccination. The receptors derive from a man aged 50 to 69 who received an inactivated influenza vaccine.

The rearrangement uses TRBV20-1 and TRBJ2-1; D might be TRBD2 (6 bases). In germline, CDR1 is DFQATT, CDR2 SNEGSKA (reference sequence). The CDR3 covers 16 residues. With 5 bases removed from V and 1 base from J, the gap between germline ends came to 18 bases. CDR3 sequence (DNA): TGCAGTGCTCGACTAGTCGGATTAGGGTCCTACAATGAGCAGTTCTTC. As protein: CSARLVGLGSYNEQFF.

This clonotype has a handful of counts. The CDR3 spells CAISESKLDEQFF. The CDR3 DNA sequence: TGTGCCATCAGTGAGTCCAAGCTGGATGAGCAGTTCTTC. This chain uses TRBV10-3 with TRBJ2-1, with D unresolved. Germline CDR1 ENHRY, CDR2 SYGVKD. The CDR3 has 13 residues. Trimming pared 0 bases from V and 8 bases from J, leaving 8 bases between.

This clonotype was seen more than once but under ten times. J is TRBJ2-1 and V is TRBV5-5; the D gene is possibly TRBD2 (5 bases). Germline CDR1 is SGHKS and CDR2 is YYEKEE (reference sequence). Trimming left V 2 bases short and J 1 base short, with 10 bases between. The CDR3 sequence is 15 residues long. In DNA form, the CDR3 reads TGTGCCAGCAGCTTTGAGGGAGTGTCCTACAATGAGCAGTTCTTC. Its protein is CASSFEGVSYNEQFF.

The rearrangement uses TRBV9 and TRBJ1-4; no definite D call. Trimming stripped 0 bases from V and 8 bases from J, with 14 bases between. The germline V gene has CDR1 SGDLS and CDR2 YYNGEE. This CDR3 contains 15 residues. The CDR3 spells CASSVAGGRTEKLFF. The CDR3 region has the DNA TGTGCCAGCAGCGTAGCTGGAGGGCGGACCGAAAAACTGTTTTTT.

The chain recombines TRBV10-3 with TRBJ2-2, with 7 nucleotides matching TRBD1. The CDR3 covers 15 residues. Trimming cost V 6 bases and J 5 bases; bases outside gene matches: 9. CDR1 is ENHRY and CDR2 is SYGVKD in the germline V gene. The DNA for the CDR3 is TGTGCCATCAGGAAGACAGGGTGGGAAACCGGGGAGCTGTTTTTT. The encoded protein is CAIRKTGWETGELFF.

V usage is TRBV6-2 or TRBV6-3 and J usage is TRBJ1-5; D is possibly TRBD1 (5 bases). CDR3 length: 13 amino acids. Trimming shortened V by 6 bases and J by 3 bases, and 9 bases separated the two germline ends. CDR1 and CDR2 from the germline V gene are MNHEY and SVGEGT. The CDR3 region is CASSRQNNQPQHF. The CDR3 bases are TGTGCCAGCAGCCGACAGAACAATCAGCCCCAGCATTTT.

The chain carries TRBV4-3 and TRBJ2-4; possibly TRBD1 or TRBD2 for D (5 bases each). V shed 0 bases and J shed 7 bases, with 19 bases lying between them. Germline loops: CDR1 LGHNA, CDR2 YSLEER. The CDR3 has 17 amino acids. DNA of the CDR3: TGCGCCAGCAGCCAAGACCCCCCTGGGACGGCTTCGAACATTCAGTACTTC. Amino acid sequence: CASSQDPPGTASNIQYF.

The rearrangement joins TRBV12-3 or TRBV12-4 to TRBJ2-1, with D perhaps TRBD2 (6 bases). V was cut by 6 bases and J by 10 bases, with 22 bases left in between. This CDR3 has 15 amino acids. The CDR3 protein is CASRTVWGRWGEQFF. The CDR3 nucleotides are TGTGCCAGCAGAACGGTCTGGGGGAGGTGGGGCGAGCAGTTCTTC.

The chain combines TRBV7-9 with TRBJ2-3; 8 bases match TRBD2. J was trimmed by 0 bases and V by 5 bases; bases with no gene match: 7. From germline, CDR1 is SEHNR and CDR2 FQNEAQ (reference sequence). There are 16 residues in the CDR3. This CDR3 is CASSAPGTRSTDTQYF. In DNA, the CDR3 is TGTGCCAGCAGCGCCCCCGGGACTAGAAGCACAGATACGCAGTATTTT.

This clonotype has just a few counts. This rearrangement joins TRBV27 to TRBJ2-7; no clear D. The CDR3 is 13 amino acids. Germline V lookup: CDR1 MNHEY, CDR2 SMNVEV (reference sequence). Trimming left V 4 bases short and J 3 bases short, with 10 bases between. This CDR3 is CASSYGRYYEQYF. The CDR3 DNA sequence: TGTGCCAGCAGTTATGGTCGCTACTACGAGCAGTACTTC.

This clonotype was detected many times. The chain couples TRBV7-8 to TRBJ1-4; D unresolved. Trimming shortened V by 5 bases and J by 3 bases, and 10 bases separated the two germline ends. The CDR3 spans 14 residues. Per germline, CDR1 SGHVS and CDR2 FQNEAQ. The CDR3 sequence: CASSNGLSNEKLFF. CDR3 DNA: TGTGCCAGCAGCAATGGATTATCTAATGAAAAACTGTTTTTT.

The chain combines TRBV25-1 with TRBJ1-6; D is uncertain. V was cut by 3 bases and J by 4 bases, with 7 bases left in between. The CDR3 has 14 residues. Per the germline V gene, CDR1 is MGHDK and CDR2 is SYGVNS. DNA for the CDR3: TGTGCCAGCAGTGAGGGGTGGTATAATTCACCCCTCCACTTT. This codes for CASSEGWYNSPLHF.

This clonotype was detected only a few times. The chain has TRBV7-8 and TRBJ2-1; TRBD2 agrees at 8 bases. Germline loops: CDR1 SGHVS, CDR2 FQNEAQ. With V trimmed by 4 bases and J by 6 bases, 14 bases remained unmatched. This CDR3 is built from 17 residues. The CDR3, as DNA: TGTGCCAGCAGCTCCGGGACTAGAGGTTCGTTAGGCAATGAGCAGTTCTTC. Its translation is CASSSGTRGSLGNEQFF.

This clonotype has just a few counts. The chain carries TRBV5-1 and TRBJ2-1; the D is unclear. There are 15 residues in the CDR3. Trimming cost V 1 base and J 4 bases, with 12 bases left between them. Germline V gene lookup returns CDR1 SGHRS and CDR2 YFSETQ. This CDR3 reads CASSLQSLGYNEQFF. As DNA, the CDR3 is TGCGCCAGCAGCTTGCAGTCCCTAGGGTACAATGAGCAGTTCTTC.

This clonotype occurred many times. V usage is TRBV20-1 and J usage is TRBJ1-2; D possibly corresponds to TRBD1 (5 bases). V was pared by 0 bases and J by 9 bases, with 14 bases between. This CDR3 is built from 13 residues. Germline V gives CDR1 DFQATT, CDR2 SNEGSKA (reference sequence). The CDR3 DNA is TGCAGTGCTAGAGATGCGCAGGGTCTTAGCTACACCTTC. Amino acid sequence: CSARDAQGLSYTF.

This clonotype was counted only a few times. V and J are TRBV5-6 and TRBJ1-3, with D unresolved. Trimming removed 4 bases from V and 3 bases from J, with 11 bases in between. There are 14 residues in the CDR3. The germline gives CDR1 SGHDT, CDR2 YYEEEE. The CDR3 here is CASSEMGGGNTIYF. CDR3 in DNA: TGTGCCAGCAGCGAAATGGGCGGTGGAAACACCATATATTTT.

The chain couples TRBV6-1 to TRBJ2-7; 8 nucleotides align to TRBD1. Trimming took 5 bases from V and 2 from J; bases not matched to a gene: 2. Germline CDR1 MNHNS, CDR2 SASEGT. The length of the CDR3 is 13 residues. CDR3 sequence (DNA): TGTGCCAGCAGTACAGGGGGACCCTACGAGCAGTACTTC. Residues: CASSTGGPYEQYF.

The rearrangement joins TRBV12-3 or TRBV12-4 to TRBJ2-1, with D hard to call. Trimming took off 8 bases at V and 9 bases at J, with 14 bases between the two ends. The CDR3 has 12 residues. CDR3 protein: CASVSLSAEQFF. Here the CDR3 DNA reads TGTGCCAGCGTCTCCCTTTCCGCTGAGCAGTTCTTC.

The V gene is TRBV10-3, the J gene TRBJ2-7; 8 nucleotides match TRBD2. This CDR3 comprises 16 residues. The germline gives CDR1 ENHRY, CDR2 SYGVKD. Germline trimming cut 2 bases from V and 0 bases from J; bases unmatched to any gene: 6. CDR3 residues: CAISETSGLSSYEQYF. The CDR3 DNA is TGTGCCATCAGTGAGACTAGCGGATTGAGCTCCTACGAGCAGTACTTC.

This clonotype showed up many times. The gene calls are TRBV20-1 and TRBJ2-5; 9 bases map to TRBD1. The ends lost 6 bases at V and 4 bases at J; junction bases unmatched: 12. The CDR3 loop spans 15 amino acids. Germline V gives CDR1 DFQATT, CDR2 SNEGSKA (reference sequence). For the CDR3, the DNA is TGCAGTGCCATCCTACCCCGGGACAGGGCAGAGACCCAGTACTTC. It is translated as CSAILPRDRAETQYF.

This clonotype was picked up a small number of times. The rearrangement links TRBV19 to TRBJ1-1; D perhaps matches TRBD1 (6 bases). V lost 8 bases to trimming and J lost 0 bases, with 19 bases between them. From germline, CDR1 is LNHDA and CDR2 SQIVND (reference sequence). This CDR3 has 16 amino acids. As DNA, the CDR3 is TGTGCCAGTCAACCGTTCCGAGGGGGGATGAACACTGAAGCTTTCTTT. This translates into CASQPFRGGMNTEAFF. Complete variable domain (other parts from reference TRBV19 and TRBJ1-1): DGGITQSPKYLFRKEGQNVTLSCEQNLNHDAMYWYRQDPGQGLRLIYYSQIVNDFQKGDIAEGYSVSREKKESFPLTVTSAQKNPTAFYLCASQPFRGGMNTEAFFGQGTRLTVV.

This clonotype has ten or more counts. The chain joins TRBV5-1 to TRBJ2-1; the D gene is possibly TRBD2 (5 bases). Trimming stripped 0 bases from V and 12 bases from J, with 16 bases between. The CDR3 runs to 14 residues. Germline V gene data show CDR1 as SGHRS and CDR2 as YFSETQ. This CDR3 is CASSLGGDMYVQFF. CDR3 in DNA: TGCGCCAGCAGCTTGGGGGGAGATATGTACGTGCAGTTCTTC. Variable domain in full (rest from reference TRBV5-1 and TRBJ2-1): KAGVTQTPRYLIKTRGQQVTLSCSPISGHRSVSWYQQTPGQGLQFLFEYFSETQRNKGNFPGRFSGRQFSNSRSEMNVSTLELGDSALYLCASSLGGDMYVQFFGPGTRLTVL.

The sample holds a few counts of this clonotype. V is TRBV29-1 and J is TRBJ2-3, with TRBD2 matching 15 bases. The CDR3 runs 18 residues. Germline assignment: CDR1 SQVTM and CDR2 ANQGSEA. V gave up 0 bases and J gave up 3 bases; unmatched junction bases: 7. DNA of the CDR3: TGCAGCGTTGAAGATCGAAGGACTAGCGGGAGGGCTACAGATACGCAGTATTTT. Protein sequence: CSVEDRRTSGRATDTQYF.

The chain links TRBV6-1 to TRBJ2-1; D is unclear. Germline CDR1 is MNHNS and CDR2 is SASEGT. Trimming took off 4 bases at V and 15 bases at J, with 13 bases between the two ends. This CDR3 has 11 amino acids. DNA for the CDR3: TGTGCCAGCAGTGCAGAAGGGTATCGGTTCTTC. Protein: CASSAEGYRFF.

This clonotype was detected many times. The V and J genes are TRBV6-2 or TRBV6-3 and TRBJ2-7, with 9 bases that match TRBD2. Per germline, CDR1 MNHEY and CDR2 SVGEGT. The V gene end was trimmed by 6 bases and the J gene end by 3 bases; junction bases not matched to a gene: 6. This CDR3 is built from 14 residues. CDR3 amino acids: CASSSGTSLYEQYF. CDR3 nucleotides: TGTGCCAGCAGCTCCGGGACTAGCCTCTACGAGCAGTACTTC.

This chain joins TRBV20-1 and TRBJ2-7; weak D call: TRBD2 (6 bases). The CDR3 is made up of 14 amino acids. From germline, CDR1 is DFQATT and CDR2 SNEGSKA (reference sequence). The germline V and J ends were trimmed by 0 bases and 2 bases, with 11 bases remaining between them. The CDR3 sequence: CSARESGWAYEQYF. CDR3 bases: TGCAGTGCTAGAGAAAGCGGGTGGGCCTACGAGCAGTACTTC.

This clonotype has a handful of counts. V usage is TRBV18 and J usage is TRBJ2-1; 9 nucleotides align to TRBD2. V trimming: 5 bases; J trimming: 5 bases; junction bases outside the gene matches: 10. CDR1 and CDR2 (germline): KGHSH, LQKENI. This CDR3 has 16 amino acids. The CDR3 DNA reads as TGTGCCAGCTCATTCGCTAGCCGCGGGAGGGACAATGAGCAGTTCTTC. Translated: CASSFASRGRDNEQFF.

The chain couples TRBV11-1 to TRBJ2-4; 12 bases are a match to TRBD2. Germline CDR1 and CDR2: SGHAT and FQDESV (reference sequence). V lost 2 bases, J lost 0 bases, and 5 bases stayed unmatched. This CDR3 contains 18 residues. CDR3 DNA sequence: TGTGCCAGCAGCTTACTAGCGGGGGGGGACCTAGCCAAAAACATTCAGTACTTC. Translation: CASSLLAGGDLAKNIQYF.

There are many counts of this clonotype. The chain carries TRBV12-3 or TRBV12-4 and TRBJ1-5; D is ambiguous. V was pared by 2 bases and J by 6 bases, with 5 bases between. There are 12 residues in the CDR3. The CDR3 region has the DNA TGTGCCAGCAGTTTAAGGCCTCAGCCCCAGCATTTT. This translates into CASSLRPQPQHF.

The chain is built from TRBV12-3 or TRBV12-4 and TRBJ1-4, with no clear D. The CDR3 contains 15 residues. Trimming shortened V by 4 bases and J by 8 bases, and 17 bases separated the two germline ends. The CDR3 DNA is TGTGCCAGCAGTTCGGCCCTAGGGTCGAGGGAAAAACTGTTTTTT. It codes for CASSSALGSREKLFF.